This T cell receptor (beta chain) derives from a study of blood T cell repertoires in COVID-19. The wider study: The United States, Italy and Spain were the sources of the acute and convalescent COVID-19 samples. From T cells, B-cell-depleted T cells, or PBMCs came the material, which was cDNA or gDNA.

In the original analysis: Counts of nucleated cells, estimated from reference gene primer amplification, were obtained. The repertoire was sequenced with immunoSEQ multiplex PCR; TCRdb's copy has only in-frame clones and lacks some. Clone size and V and J calls were adopted from that table, with D and trimming inferred from the DNA. In the table there are about 220,000 clones, approximately 84% of which are singletons. The V gene's germline CDR1 is SGHRS and CDR2 YFSETQ. V was clipped by 0 bases and J by 0 bases, with 8 bases between them. The CDR3 has 15 amino acids. This chain links TRBV5-1 with TRBJ2-3; D not certain. Material for sequencing was peripheral blood. This receptor was taken from a man aged 35-49 years with active or convalescent COVID-19. The CDR3 nucleotides are TGCGCCAGCAGCTTGGCTCTCTCCAGCACAGATACGCAGTATTTT. Translated, it gives CASSLALSSTDTQYF.